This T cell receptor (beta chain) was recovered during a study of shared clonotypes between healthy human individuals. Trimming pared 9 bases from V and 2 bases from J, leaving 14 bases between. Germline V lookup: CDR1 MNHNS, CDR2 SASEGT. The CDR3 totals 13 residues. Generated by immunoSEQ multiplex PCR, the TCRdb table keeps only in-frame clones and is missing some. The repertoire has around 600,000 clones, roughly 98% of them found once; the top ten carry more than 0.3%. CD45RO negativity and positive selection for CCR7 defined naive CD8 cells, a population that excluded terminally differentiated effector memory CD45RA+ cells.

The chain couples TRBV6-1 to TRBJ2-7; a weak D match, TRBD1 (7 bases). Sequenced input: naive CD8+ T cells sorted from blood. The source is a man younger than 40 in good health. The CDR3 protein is CASAEGQTYEQYF. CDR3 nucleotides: TGTGCCAGTGCGGAGGGACAGACCTACGAGCAGTACTTC.